The clone carrying this T cell receptor beta chain was found many times. Its antigen is unidentified. One end of the junction is discordant with germline, which a read error may explain. TCR beta libraries were built with iRepertoire HTBI primers and Arm-PCR of CDR3 regions. TCRdb reprocessed the multiplex PCR reads via MiXCR and lists one record per CDR3 protein. The sample records roughly 510,000 distinct CDR3 sequences, 16% being singletons. The data belong to a study of regulatory T cells in long-lasting Graves disease. Study-wide results and limits: Favored gene segments in persistent disease were TRBV28, TRBJ1-2 and TRBJ2-5.

Looked up from germline, CDR1 is SGHNT and CDR2 is YYREEE (reference sequence). This CDR3 has 13 residues. Noted time point: newly diagnosed GD, antithyroid drugs for less than 3 months. The TCR library was prepared using RNA isolated from PBMCs. The same specimen was also included in a second study, on T cells in Graves' hyperthyroidism and ophthalmopathy. Per that study: The study used the HTBI primer set for a first-round RT-PCR of the TCR CDR3.

V is TRBV5-4 and J is TRBJ1-2; D uncertain. This material consisted of peripheral blood mononuclear cells (PBMCs), taken at new diagnosis, from a patient treated with antithyroid drugs. This clonotype was obtained from a man aged 18 to 29 with Graves disease. CDR3 DNA: TGTGCCAGCAGTTTGGTCGGGTCCTATGGCTACACCTTC. Its protein is CASSLVGSYGYTF. Full variable domain (rest looked up from reference TRBV5-4 and TRBJ1-2): ETGVTQSPTHLIKTRGQQVTLRCSSQSGHNTVSWYQQALGQGPQFIFQYYREEENGRGNFPPRFSGLQFPNYSSELNVNALELDDSALYLCASSLVGSYGYTFGSGTRLTVV.